The 15 T cell receptor beta chains listed next were all sequenced from one sample in a study of blood T cell repertoires in COVID-19. Here immunoSEQ multiplex PCR was the method, and the copy in TCRdb shows in-frame clones only, minus some. The top ten clones hold about 3.2% of a sample with about 90,000 clones, about nine tenths of them seen once. The specimen was peripheral blood. All receptors derive from a woman aged 70-85 years with acute or convalescent COVID-19.

The chain links TRBV6-1 to TRBJ2-2, with TRBD2 matching over 7 bases. The ends lost 2 bases at V and 1 base at J; junction bases unmatched: 4. From germline, CDR1 is MNHNS and CDR2 SASEGT. CDR3 length: 16 residues. The CDR3 DNA follows: TGTGCCAGCAGTGAAAATGGACTAGTGAACACCGGGGAGCTGTTTTTT. It encodes CASSENGLVNTGELFF.

The J gene is TRBJ2-3, the V gene TRBV3-1 (or the pseudogene TRBV3-2), with 12 nucleotides matching TRBD2. This CDR3 contains 17 residues. V lost 4 bases and J lost 2; bases outside the gene matches: 7. Germline values: CDR1 LGHDT, CDR2 YNNKEL (reference sequence). The CDR3 loop is CASSPARLAGVTDTQYF. CDR3 nucleotides: TGTGCCAGCAGCCCAGCTAGACTAGCGGGAGTCACAGATACGCAGTATTTT.

V gene TRBV5-1 combines with J gene TRBJ2-7; 10 bases match TRBD2. The germline V gene has CDR1 SGHRS and CDR2 YFSETQ. This CDR3 region has 14 residues. Trimming took 4 bases from V and 5 from J; bases not matched to a gene: 6. In DNA form, the CDR3 reads TGCGCCAGCAGCCAAGCGGGAGGGCCAAACGAGCAGTACTTC. This codes for CASSQAGGPNEQYF.

CDR3 in amino acids: CASRNTQGSYYGYTF. The CDR3 DNA sequence: TGTGCCAGTAGAAATACCCAGGGCAGTTACTATGGCTACACCTTC. V is TRBV19 and J is TRBJ1-2, with a possible D match to TRBD1 (5 bases). Germline CDR1 is LNHDA and CDR2 is SQIVND (reference sequence). V lost 6 bases and J 3 bases, leaving 17 bases between the germline ends. The CDR3 totals 15 residues.

The chain links TRBV7-2 to TRBJ2-5; D uncertain. The CDR3 sequence is 16 residues long. Deletions cut 1 base from V and 5 bases from J, with 17 bases between. Germline lookup yields CDR1 SGHTA and CDR2 FQGNSA. The CDR3 DNA reads as TGTGCCAGCAGCTTAGGTCCCAAACTACCTCGTGAGACCCAGTACTTC. This translates into CASSLGPKLPRETQYF.

This clone was seen just once. The chain combines TRBV5-1 with TRBJ1-2; TRBD1 might be the D (5 bases). This CDR3 has 13 amino acids. Germline CDR1 SGHRS, CDR2 YFSETQ. Between the trimmed V and J ends, which lost 0 bases and 6 bases, there was a span of 9 bases. CDR3 residues: CASSLVGTHGYTF. CDR3 coding DNA: TGCGCCAGCAGCTTGGTCGGGACTCATGGCTACACCTTC.

This chain links TRBV11-2 with TRBJ2-6; tentatively, D is TRBD1 (5 bases). This CDR3 is 16 amino acids long. Germline V lookup: CDR1 SGHAT, CDR2 FQNNGV. V lost 5 bases to trimming and J lost 2 bases, with 13 bases between them. CDR3 amino acids: CASSRLQVPGANVLTF. For the CDR3, the DNA is TGTGCCAGCAGCCGATTACAGGTCCCTGGGGCCAACGTCCTGACTTTC.

The V gene is TRBV4-1, the J gene TRBJ1-6; 7 nucleotides line up with TRBD1. CDR3 length: 16 residues. Looked up from germline, CDR1 is MGHRA and CDR2 is YSYEKL. With 4 bases clipped from V and 6 bases from J, the junction kept 9 bases outside the gene matches. The CDR3 DNA reads as TGCGCCAGCAGCCTCGCGGAGGGGGCGGCTAATTCACCCCTCCACTTT. Protein product: CASSLAEGAANSPLHF.

V and J are TRBV28 and TRBJ1-5; 8 nucleotides line up with TRBD1. The junction had 9 bases not matched to a gene; V was cut back by 3 bases and J by 2 bases. The length of the CDR3 is 17 residues. Germline V gives CDR1 MDHEN, CDR2 SYDVKM. Here the CDR3 DNA reads TGTGCCAGCAGTTTTACCGGACAGGGAGGGGGCAATCAGCCCCAGCATTTT. As protein: CASSFTGQGGGNQPQHF.

V and J are TRBV2 and TRBJ2-7; D uncertain. Trimming removed 6 bases from V and 3 bases from J, with 6 bases in between. Germline assignment: CDR1 SNHLY and CDR2 FYNNEI. This CDR3 has 11 amino acids. CDR3 in amino acids: CASSYSYEQYV. Written as DNA, the CDR3 is TGTGCCAGCAGCTACAGCTACGAGCAGTACGTC.

The CDR3 is CASSQEGQSTEAFF. CDR3 DNA sequence: TGCGCCAGCAGCCAGGAGGGACAGTCAACTGAAGCTTTCTTT. The genes are TRBV4-1 and TRBJ1-1, with TRBD1 identical over 7 bases. Germline CDR1 MGHRA, CDR2 YSYEKL. V was clipped by 3 bases and J by 5 bases; unmatched bases: 6. CDR3 size: 14 residues.

The chain uses TRBV2 and TRBJ1-2; 7 positions match TRBD1. The length of the CDR3 is 17 residues. V shed 6 bases and J 4 bases; nucleotides not matched to a gene: 17. Germline V gene lookup returns CDR1 SNHLY and CDR2 FYNNEI. CDR3 DNA: TGTGCCAGCAGGGTCCATACAGACAGGGTTTCCTCCTATGGCTACACCTTC. It is translated as CASRVHTDRVSSYGYTF.

The chain has TRBV29-1 and TRBJ1-5; 7 bases agree with TRBD1. After removal of 6 bases from V and 6 bases from J, the junction contained 11 bases not matched to a gene. The germline gives CDR1 SQVTM, CDR2 ANQGSEA. The CDR3 consists of 14 residues. In DNA, the CDR3 is TGCAGCGTGAGTGGGGACAGTGCCCTTCAGCCCCAGCATTTT. Its translation is CSVSGDSALQPQHF.

V and J are TRBV19 and TRBJ1-2; maybe TRBD1 (6 bases). Germline values: CDR1 LNHDA, CDR2 SQIVND (reference sequence). CDR3 size: 15 residues. V was cut by 5 bases and J by 3 bases, with 16 bases left in between. CDR3 sequence (DNA): TGTGCCAGTAGTCTAAGCAGGGGTTCCGACTATGGCTACACCTTC. This gives the protein CASSLSRGSDYGYTF.

This clone was picked up one time. This chain joins TRBV5-1 and TRBJ1-3; 8 bases align to TRBD1. Germline-derived CDR1 and CDR2 are SGHRS and YFSETQ. V dropped 6 bases and J dropped 6; count of bases not matched to a gene: 8. The CDR3 sequence is 14 residues long. The CDR3 loop reads CASNFFQGANTIYF. The CDR3 DNA is TGCGCCAGCAACTTTTTCCAGGGGGCAAACACCATATATTTT. The full variable domain, with the rest looked up from reference TRBV5-1 and TRBJ1-3, is KAGVTQTPRYLIKTRGQQVTLSCSPISGHRSVSWYQQTPGQGLQFLFEYFSETQRNKGNFPGRFSGRQFSNSRSEMNVSTLELGDSALYLCASNFFQGANTIYFGEGSWLTVV.